This T cell receptor beta chain was profiled in a study of human T cells and chemical hapten exposure (dated by TCRdb to about 2021). Notes on the research overall: For sensitization, 2% DPC in acetone was applied to a 2 cm by 2 cm area of upper inner arm skin. Patch testing on the upper back used Finn chambers containing 0.01% DPC, with scoring done after 6 days according to International Contact Dermatitis Research Group standards. Throughout the approximately 24-week study period, patients were also given weekly therapeutic DPC doses on the scalp. Patient blood was sampled pre-sensitization (week 0) and at 2, 6 and about 24 weeks after DPC sensitization. In alopecia patients, the study followed how the peripheral blood TCR repertoire changed in vivo over primary and secondary sensitization to diphenylcyclopropenone (DPC), a hapten. Under 30 alopecia patients gave blood for TCR sequencing at one to four time points (pre-sensitization, 2, 6 and 24 weeks). Libraries were pooled for sequencing, and per-sample TCR yields varied mainly because of small differences in library volumes within the pool. Alopecia areata with under or over 50% scalp involvement, alopecia totalis and alopecia universalis were represented in the patient cohort, which was mostly female.

The paper's findings and limits, for the study overall: Compared with pre-sensitization or healthy control sets, expanded TCRs formed significantly more large CDR3 similarity clusters, which is consistent with antigen-driven responses. Patch test score correlated positively with the number of PT1 expanded TCRs, reaching significance at thresholds 8, 16 and 32 but not at 4. Because all patients had alopecia, a presumed autoimmune disease, the immune response of the patients might differ from that of healthy individuals. DPC sensitization did not change how many TCRs were above 1 in 1000 frequency, and no evidence was found of alterations in global repertoire structure. After repeated subsampling, changes were observed in the strength of the expansion versus patch-test correlation and in the threshold at which the correlation became significant.

This clonotype has a handful of counts. Its specific antigen is unknown. No base quality information exists; no much larger clone differs at one position. This sample's time point label indicates: pre-sensitization, week 0. Sample treatment or condition, as interpreted from the label and publication: therapeutic diphenylcyclopropenone sensitization with weekly scalp DPC. At every patch-test visit, the blood draw took place before the patch test was put on. Patients were considered eligible if aged 18 to 70, diagnosed with alopecia and deemed suitable for DPC therapy, and patients were excluded if pregnant. Total RNA was extracted from unfractionated whole blood collected in Tempus Blood RNA tubes. Library prep was done by RACE. TCRdb records NextSeq 500 as the sequencer. During library preparation, unique molecular identifiers were attached to individual cDNA molecules so that TCRs could be counted quantitatively and reproducibly. From each blood RNA sample, both TCR alpha and TCR beta chains were sequenced. The published analysis was carried out like this. A median of roughly 99,000 TCRs per sample was observed, with a range of about 23,224 to 700,000. V, J and CDR3 annotation of the TCR reads was performed with the Decombinator software suite. To make PS versus PT1 abundance plots, every sample was subsampled to the same number of TCRs (28,000). Expanded TCRs were defined as absent before sensitization and observed at least eight times at the 2-week time point. Using fastp trimming at Q25 and MiXCR clonotype assembly, TCRdb reanalyzed the public sequencing data and kept in-frame beta chains. Duplicate CDR3 protein sequences are folded into a single record with the most common DNA and genes. The V and J calls, along with clone size, are taken from TCRdb and not from the paper's own processing. The sample table lists some 360,000 distinct CDR3 sequences, 4% to 6% of them with a count of one. Around 2.6% of the sample belongs to the ten largest clones.

The TCR comes from a woman in her forties or fifties with alopecia areata. Some clones in this sample may be carry-over from other donors' samples. The specimen was whole blood, collected in connection with sensitization to the hapten diphenylcyclopropenone (DPC).

The CDR3 corresponds to CASSSHGQGNYEQYF. Here is the DNA: TGTGCCAGCAGCTCCCATGGACAGGGCAACTACGAGCAGTACTTC. Recombination joined TRBV13 with TRBJ2-7; TRBD1 lines up with 8 middle nucleotides. The CDR3, cysteine through phenylalanine, is 15 amino acids long. Of all the DNA, just the CDR3 is kept, 45 bases in frame from base 1. The junction shows trimming of 4 bases on V and 3 bases on J, and the gene matches do not reach 8 bases of it. As encoded in the germline V gene (reference sequence), CDR1 is PRHDT while CDR2 is FYEKMQ.